Following are 6 T cell receptor beta chains from one sample sequenced in a study of shared clonotypes between healthy human individuals. Profiling relied on immunoSEQ multiplex PCR, and the TCRdb table lists in-frame clones only, not all of them. The sample shows 2 million to 2.5 million clones, less than 95% of them seen only once. Sequencing used naive CD4+ T cells from PBMCs. The subset denotes: CD45RA+ positively selected. Every receptor here comes from a man younger than 35 in good health. Some clones in this sample may be carry-over from other donors' samples.

V is TRBV27 and J is TRBJ2-7; 7 bases are shared with TRBD2. The V segment lost 6 bases and the J segment 7 bases; nucleotides outside the gene matches: 9. The CDR3 is 13 residues long. The germline V gene encodes CDR1 MNHEY and CDR2 SMNVEV (reference sequence). DNA for the CDR3: TGTGCCAGCAGCCAGCGGGACTCGAAGGAGCAGTACTTC. Its protein is CASSQRDSKEQYF.

V and J are TRBV16 and TRBJ1-1; unclear D gene. V lost 4 bases to trimming and J lost 2 bases, with 11 bases between them. CDR3 length: 14 amino acids. Germline-derived CDR1 and CDR2 are KGHSY and FQNENV. The CDR3 spells CASSRVLGNTEAFF. The DNA of the CDR3 is TGTGCCAGCAGCCGAGTTCTGGGTAACACTGAAGCTTTCTTT.

J is TRBJ2-4 and V is TRBV2; 8 bases agree with TRBD1. V shed 1 base and J 0 bases; nucleotides not matched to a gene: 2. Looked up from germline, CDR1 is SNHLY and CDR2 is FYNNEI. CDR3 size: 16 residues. The CDR3 DNA reads TGTGCCAGCAGTGAAGGGACAGGGTTAGCCAAAAACATTCAGTACTTC. It specifies CASSEGTGLAKNIQYF. The full variable domain, rest sourced from reference TRBV2 and TRBJ2-4, is EPEVTQTPSHQVTQMGQEVILRCVPISNHLYFYWYRQILGQKVEFLVSFYNNEISEKSEIFDDQFSVERPDGSNFTLKIRSTKLEDSAMYFCASSEGTGLAKNIQYFGAGTRLSVL.

The chain is built from TRBV5-1 and TRBJ1-4; no definite D call. V shed 2 bases and J shed 3 bases, with 8 bases lying between them. The CDR3 sequence is 14 residues long. The germline CDR1 and CDR2 sequences are SGHRS and YFSETQ. The CDR3 region has the DNA TGCGCCAGCAGCTTACGAGGGTCTAATGAAAAACTGTTTTTT. It yields the protein CASSLRGSNEKLFF.

The V call is TRBV15, the J call TRBJ1-1, with 8 bases lining up with TRBD1. J was trimmed by 4 bases and V by 4 bases; bases with no gene match: 8. The germline V gene has CDR1 LNHNV and CDR2 YYDKDF (reference sequence). The CDR3 is made up of 15 amino acids. The CDR3 bases are TGTGCCACCAGCATCGGCCGGACAGGGACCACTGAAGCTTTCTTT. As protein: CATSIGRTGTTEAFF. Full variable domain (outside the CDR3, taken from reference TRBV15 and TRBJ1-1): DAMVIQNPRYQVTQFGKPVTLSCSQTLNHNVMYWYQQKSSQAPKLLFHYYDKDFNNEADTPDNFQSRRPNTSFCFLDIRSPGLGDTAMYLCATSIGRTGTTEAFFGQGTRLTVV.

CDR3 amino acids: CASSSRLAGGPLGKNEQFF. The CDR3 DNA follows: TGTGCCAGCAGCTCCCGACTAGCGGGAGGGCCCCTAGGAAAAAATGAGCAGTTCTTC. The V and J genes are TRBV6-4 and TRBJ2-1; 14 bases are a match to TRBD2. After removal of 6 bases from V and 7 bases from J, the junction contained 17 bases not matched to a gene. The CDR3 sequence is 19 residues long. From germline, CDR1 is MRHNA and CDR2 SNTAGT.